These T cell receptor beta chains were read from a single sample in a study of pediatric ulcerative colitis. Sequencing was performed with immunoSEQ multiplex PCR; in TCRdb, only in-frame clones are kept and a portion is missing. The sample shows under 50,000 clones, under 80% of them seen only once. Sequencing was done on a sample of gut tissue. The receptors were gathered from a girl between 10 and 17 years old with moderate ulcerative colitis. Each CDR3 is given with its conserved first and last residue. The D gene is left open where the match is weak. Rows give clone size only sometimes, using once, few, many, or a class for an expanded clone.

size: NA; V: TRBV18; D: TRBD1; J: TRBJ2-5; CDR3: CASSPIGQGALETQYF; DNA: TGTGCCAGCTCACCAATCGGACAGGGGGCTTTAGAGACCCAGTACTTC
size: NA; V: TRBV27; D: TRBD1; J: TRBJ1-1; CDR3: CATRTGGGGAFF; DNA: TGTGCCACCCGTACAGGGGGCGGGGGAGCTTTCTTT
size: few; V: TRBV5-1; D: TRBD1; J: TRBJ1-2; CDR3: CASSLATGQGSGGYTF; DNA: TGCGCCAGCAGCTTGGCTACGGGACAGGGTAGCGGCGGCTACACCTTC
size: NA; V: TRBV6-5; D: NA; J: TRBJ2-1; CDR3: CASSFVTEDNEQFF; DNA: TGTGCCAGCAGTTTTGTGACAGAAGACAATGAGCAGTTCTTC
size: NA; V: TRBV18; D: TRBD1; J: TRBJ1-3; CDR3: CASSPLLGQGLNSGNTIYF; DNA: TGTGCCAGCTCACCACTCCTAGGACAGGGCTTAAACTCTGGAAACACCATATATTTT
size: few; V: TRBV7-7; D: NA; J: TRBJ2-1; CDR3: CASSLTFPGQQVTNEQFF; DNA: TGTGCCAGCAGCTTAACTTTCCCGGGACAACAGGTTACCAATGAGCAGTTCTTC
size: NA; V: TRBV6-5; D: NA; J: TRBJ2-2; CDR3: CASSGLGLNTGELFF; DNA: TGTGCCAGCAGTGGGTTGGGACTTAACACCGGGGAGCTGTTTTTT
size: NA; V: TRBV6-5; D: NA; J: TRBJ1-4; CDR3: CASSYHGGSFEKLFF; DNA: TGTGCCAGCAGCTACCACGGGGGGTCATTTGAAAAACTGTTTTTT
size: NA; V: TRBV9; D: NA; J: TRBJ1-1; CDR3: CASSVGGLTEAFF; DNA: TGTGCCAGCAGCGTGGGCGGCTTGACTGAAGCTTTCTTT
size: few; V: TRBV2; D: TRBD2; J: TRBJ2-1; CDR3: CASSEARGGEQFF; DNA: TGTGCCAGCAGTGAAGCCCGCGGGGGTGAGCAGTTCTTC
size: few; V: TRBV7-9; D: NA; J: TRBJ2-2; CDR3: CASSLARAGKDGELFF; DNA: TGTGCCAGCAGCTTAGCTCGGGCAGGGAAGGACGGGGAGCTGTTTTTT
size: NA; V: TRBV5-1; D: TRBD1; J: TRBJ1-2; CDR3: CASSLGAQQGVFSTYGYTF; DNA: TGCGCCAGCAGCTTGGGGGCGCAACAGGGGGTGTTCTCGACCTATGGCTACACCTTC
size: NA; V: TRBV7-2; D: TRBD1; J: TRBJ2-2; CDR3: CASSVGQGRSGELFF; DNA: TGTGCCAGCAGCGTAGGACAGGGAAGATCCGGGGAGCTGTTTTTT
size: NA; V: TRBV6-5; D: NA; J: TRBJ2-2; CDR3: CASSYGASGELFF; DNA: TGTGCCAGCAGTTACGGGGCCTCCGGGGAGCTGTTTTTT
size: medium-sized; V: TRBV7-2; D: NA; J: TRBJ1-2; CDR3: CASSPVWGPSYGYTF; DNA: TGTGCCAGCAGCCCGGTGTGGGGGCCCAGCTATGGCTACACCTTC
size: NA; V: TRBV19; D: TRBD1; J: TRBJ2-1; CDR3: CASSGQGAMHEQFF; DNA: TGTGCCAGTAGCGGACAGGGGGCTATGCATGAGCAGTTCTTC
size: few; V: TRBV5-6; D: NA; J: TRBJ1-6; CDR3: CASSRDPGNSPLHF; DNA: TGTGCCAGCAGCCGCGACCCCGGCAATTCACCCCTCCACTTT
size: once; V: TRBV2; D: TRBD1; J: TRBJ1-4; CDR3: CASSELGGQANEKLFF; DNA: TGTGCCAGCAGTGAATTGGGGGGACAGGCAAATGAAAAACTGTTTTTT